This TCR beta chain was profiled in a study of cytomegalovirus exposure and HLA in healthy donors. Findings and limits, study-wide: The authors reported that TCR beta sequences could predict HLA-A and HLA-B alleles. These predictions were accurate for most subjects in the first cohort. Highly shared variants forming one cluster were likely a sequencing artifact.

This CDR3 contains 15 residues. V lost 3 bases, J lost 0 bases, and 8 bases lay in between. Looked up from germline, CDR1 is MNHEY and CDR2 is SMNVEV (reference sequence). Healthy donors of bone marrow made up the group. With regard to this clone: Its antigen is still unknown.

PCR primers comprised 60 Vbeta and 13 Jbeta primers. Original processing notes: About 11 million of the about 80 million unique TCR beta chains counted in a later analysis were shared. The table came from immunoSEQ multiplex PCR; TCRdb's copy has only in-frame clones and leaves some out. That table supplies the V and J calls and clone size; D and trimming were determined from the DNA. This table lists around 53,000 clones. The V and J genes are TRBV27 and TRBJ2-2; D remains ambiguous. The clonotype originates from a man aged 18 to 29 in good health and CMV-seropositive. Sequencing input: PBMCs. CDR3 nucleotides: TGTGCCAGCAGTTTTTGGGCAGCGAACACCGGGGAGCTGTTTTTT. It yields the protein CASSFWAANTGELFF.